These T cell receptor beta chains were read from a single sample in a study of blood T cells in healthy people across ages. Each CDR3 protein is one row after TCRdb ran MiXCR on the 5' RACE reads. The sample shows around 1,900,000 distinct CDR3 sequences, about 39% of them seen only once. Sequenced material: blood. Receptor source: a human donor in good health. Each CDR3 is given with its conserved first and last residue. A D gene is named only where the DNA matches it firmly. The size of a clone is reported for some rows only, either as once, few or many, or as a class for expanded clones.

v_call	d_call	clone_size	j_call	cdr3_nt	cdr3_aa
TRBV9	TRBD1	.	TRBJ1-2	TGTGCCAGCACTCCGGGACAGGAAAGGGGCTATGGCTACACCTTC	CASTPGQERGYGYTF
TRBV20-1	.	few	TRBJ2-5	TGCAGTGCTAGAGCTGACAGGTGGGAGACCCAGTACTTC	CSARADRWETQYF
TRBV29-1	.	many	TRBJ1-1	TGCAGCGTTGCAGTGGGGGTTATGAACACTGAAGCTTTCTTT	CSVAVGVMNTEAFF
TRBV20-1	.	many	TRBJ1-2	TGCAGTGCTGAGAGTGGGGCAGGGCGGTATGGCTACACCTTC	CSAESGAGRYGYTF
TRBV10-2	.	few	TRBJ1-5	TGCGCCAGCAGGGCAGGACCGGATCAGCCCCAGCATTTT	CASRAGPDQPQHF
TRBV12-3/TRBV12-4	.	many	TRBJ2-3	TGTGCCAGCGCCTTCAGGGACCCCACGCCAGATACGCAGTATTTT	CASAFRDPTPDTQYF
TRBV20-1	.	once	TRBJ1-1	TGCAGTGCCTTTTCCCCTAGTAGGAGGGGTACTGAAGCTTTCTTT	CSAFSPSRRGTEAFF
TRBV19	TRBD1	once	TRBJ1-1	TGTGCCAGTACCACAAACAGGGGCACTGAAGCTTTCTTT	CASTTNRGTEAFF
TRBV7-2	.	.	TRBJ2-7	TGTGCCAGCAGCAGTAAAGGAGGGACCTACGAGCAGTACTTC	CASSSKGGTYEQYF
TRBV20-1	.	.	TRBJ1-1	TGCAGTGCGAGCGAGTGGGACCGACCATTGTCCTACACTGAAGCTTTCTTT	CSASEWDRPLSYTEAFF
TRBV14	.	few	TRBJ1-2	TGTGCCAGCAGCCAATATACAGGAGGTTACTATGGCTACACCTTC	CASSQYTGGYYGYTF
TRBV10-3	TRBD1	.	TRBJ1-5	TGTGCCATCAGGCGGGACAGGGACCAGCCCCAGCATTTT	CAIRRDRDQPQHF